The 13 T cell receptor beta chains given below trace back to one sample, sequenced in a study of T cells in Graves' hyperthyroidism and ophthalmopathy (dated by TCRdb to the late 2010s). Libraries were built with multiplex PCR. TCRdb names Illumina HiSeq 2000 as the instrument used. Amplification of TCR beta CDR3 regions was carried out from RNA transcripts. For the first round of RT-PCR on the TCR CDR3, the HTBI primer set was used together with the Qiagen OneStep RT-PCR kit. In TCRdb, the public reads were trimmed at Q25 with fastp and aligned with MiXCR, with productive beta chains retained. CDR3 protein sequences are deduplicated, and each keeps its most common genes and DNA. Across this sample there are around 520,000 distinct CDR3 sequences, with approximately 25% seen only once. The ten most abundant clones make up 10% to 12% of the sample. The specimen sequenced was blood. These receptors all come from a woman aged 25 to 39 with Graves' ophthalmopathy.

This clonotype has a count of ten or more. CDR3: CATSDHGTSANYGYTF. In DNA, the CDR3 is TGTGCCACCAGTGACCATGGAACGTCAGCTAACTATGGCTACACCTTC. The chain couples TRBV24-1 to TRBJ1-2, with D unclear. The germline CDR1 and CDR2 sequences are KGHDR and SFDVKD. Trimming pared 4 bases from V and 0 bases from J, leaving 14 bases between. The CDR3 has 16 residues.

This clonotype was found many times. The V gene is TRBV6-1, the J gene TRBJ2-7; D is possibly TRBD1 or TRBD2 (5 bases each). V lost 9 bases, J lost 0 bases, and 15 bases lay in between. This CDR3 spans 14 amino acids. Germline V gene lookup returns CDR1 MNHNS and CDR2 SASEGT. The CDR3 DNA sequence: TGTGCCAGTAACTGGGACGAGAGCTCCTACGAGCAGTACTTC. It codes for CASNWDESSYEQYF.

This clonotype was observed at least ten times. In DNA, the CDR3 is TGTGCCAGCAGTTCTACAGGGGGCTTTGGCTACACCTTC. Encoded protein: CASSSTGGFGYTF. The chain uses TRBV12-3 or TRBV12-4 and TRBJ1-2, with TRBD1 identical over 9 bases. This CDR3 comprises 13 residues. Trimming cost V 4 bases and J 7 bases; bases outside gene matches: 4.

This clonotype appeared once. V and J are TRBV6-1 and TRBJ1-2, with 9 bases aligning to TRBD1. CDR3 size: 14 residues. Per germline, CDR1 MNHNS and CDR2 SASEGT. Unmatched junction bases numbered 5, after V lost 5 bases and J lost 4 bases. The CDR3, as DNA: TGTGCCAGCAGTAAGGGGGACAGGGTCTATGGCTACACCTTC. It yields the protein CASSKGDRVYGYTF.

This clonotype was seen at least ten times. J is TRBJ2-7 and V is TRBV24-1, with D unclear. V gave up 10 bases and J gave up 1 base, with 7 bases separating them. This CDR3 region has 11 residues. Germline V gene lookup returns CDR1 KGHDR and CDR2 SFDVKD. CDR3 in amino acids: CATTVSYEQYF. In nucleotides, the CDR3 is TGTGCCACAACGGTTTCCTACGAGCAGTACTTC.

This clonotype has at least ten counts. This chain joins TRBV12-3 or TRBV12-4 and TRBJ2-7; a weak D match, TRBD1 (6 bases). The CDR3 loop spans 13 amino acids. V was pared by 3 bases and J by 8 bases, with 14 bases between. The CDR3 bases are TGTGCCAGCAGTTTCACTGGACAGTCCAAGCAGTACTTC. It specifies CASSFTGQSKQYF.

This clonotype was picked up many times. This sequence joins TRBV6-1 and TRBJ1-5, with unresolved D. Deletions cut 0 bases from V and 2 bases from J, with 14 bases between. The V gene's germline CDR1 is MNHNS and CDR2 SASEGT. This CDR3 spans 17 amino acids. CDR3 in DNA: TGTGCCAGCAGTGAAGCGATGGGGTTGGGTGGCAATCAGCCCCAGCATTTT. Translating gives CASSEAMGLGGNQPQHF.

The genes are TRBV6-5 and TRBJ2-5; 10 positions match TRBD1. Trimming at V came to 0 bases and at J to 3 bases, leaving 10 bases not matched to a gene. The CDR3 runs to 18 residues. Germline V gene data show CDR1 as MNHEY and CDR2 as SVGAGI. The CDR3 region has the DNA TGTGCCAGCAGTTACTCCGGGACAGGGGATGTATGGGAAGAGACCCAGTACTTC. Encoded protein: CASSYSGTGDVWEETQYF.

This clonotype was recorded at least ten times. The gene calls are TRBV12-3 or TRBV12-4 and TRBJ1-2, with a possible D match to TRBD1 (5 bases). The CDR3 has 14 residues. V lost 6 bases, J lost 7 bases, and 18 bases lay in between. The CDR3 nucleotides are TGTGCCAGCAGGCATGCTGGAGGGGCGGTTGGCTACACCTTC. This codes for CASRHAGGAVGYTF.

This clonotype was recorded many times. The chain combines TRBV12-3 or TRBV12-4 with TRBJ1-5; no reliable D call. The CDR3 covers 14 residues. Trimming removed 8 bases from V and 1 base from J, with 12 bases in between. In DNA form, the CDR3 reads TGTGCCAGCCACTTATCAGCGAGCAATCAGCCCCAGCATTTT. It is translated as CASHLSASNQPQHF.

The chain recombines TRBV20-1 with TRBJ2-2; no definite D call. Looked up from germline, CDR1 is DFQATT and CDR2 is SNEGSKA (reference sequence). This CDR3 is built from 14 residues. The DNA of the CDR3 is TGCATTCCTCTAGACTTCCGAAACACCGGGGAGCTGTTTTTT. Encoded protein: CIPLDFRNTGELFF.

The rearrangement links TRBV2 to TRBJ1-5; possibly TRBD1 for D (5 bases). Trimming left V 2 bases short and J 1 base short, with 9 bases between. CDR3 size: 15 residues. Germline-derived CDR1 and CDR2 are SNHLY and FYNNEI. This chain's CDR3 is CASSETAGSNQPQHF. The CDR3 coding sequence is TGTGCCAGCAGTGAAACGGCAGGGAGCAATCAGCCCCAGCATTTT.

With regard to this clonotype: A much more abundant neighbour one base away suggests this may be a read error. The rearrangement links TRBV18 to TRBJ1-1; weak D call: TRBD1 (5 bases). This CDR3 region has 12 residues. Per germline, CDR1 KGHSH and CDR2 LQKENI. The CDR3 DNA is TGTTCCAGCTCACTACAGGAGTCTGAAGCTTTCTTT. Amino acids: CSSSLQESEAFF.